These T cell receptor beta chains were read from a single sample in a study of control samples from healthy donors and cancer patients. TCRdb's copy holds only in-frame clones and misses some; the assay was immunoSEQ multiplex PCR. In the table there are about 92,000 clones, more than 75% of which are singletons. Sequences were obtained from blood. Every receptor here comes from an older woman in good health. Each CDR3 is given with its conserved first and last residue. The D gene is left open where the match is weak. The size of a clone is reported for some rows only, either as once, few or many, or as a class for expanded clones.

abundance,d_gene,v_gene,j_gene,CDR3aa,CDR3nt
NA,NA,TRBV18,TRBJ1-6,CASSPAAYNSPLHF,TGTGCCAGCTCACCGGCAGCTTATAATTCACCCCTCCACTTT
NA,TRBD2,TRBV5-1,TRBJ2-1,CASSITSGNLLNEQFF,TGCGCCAGCAGCATCACTAGCGGGAACTTATTGAATGAGCAGTTCTTC
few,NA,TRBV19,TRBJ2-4,CASSIGQAGTNIQYF,TGTGCCAGTAGTATAGGACAGGCCGGGACAAACATTCAGTACTTC
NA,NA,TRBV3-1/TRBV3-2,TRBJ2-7,CASSRAYEQYF,TGTGCCAGCAGCCGGGCGTACGAGCAGTACTTC
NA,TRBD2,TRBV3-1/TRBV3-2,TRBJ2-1,CASRRRGGNEQFF,TGTGCCAGCAGGCGCCGGGGGGGTAATGAGCAGTTCTTC
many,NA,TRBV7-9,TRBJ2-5,CASSGLDETQYF,TGTGCCAGCAGCGGTCTAGATGAGACCCAGTACTTC
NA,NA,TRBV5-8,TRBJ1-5,CASSLGQLGPQHF,TGTGCCAGCAGCTTGGGACAGCTCGGGCCCCAGCATTTT
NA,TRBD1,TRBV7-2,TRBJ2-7,CASSPDRGVVEQYF,TGTGCCAGCAGCCCGGACAGGGGAGTGGTGGAGCAGTACTTC
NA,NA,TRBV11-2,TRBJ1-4,CASSRGYPEKLFF,TGTGCCAGCAGCCGAGGATACCCAGAAAAACTGTTTTTT
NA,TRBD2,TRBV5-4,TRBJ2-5,CASSLGVTSGSGETQYF,TGTGCCAGCAGCTTGGGGGTTACTAGCGGGAGTGGTGAGACCCAGTACTTC
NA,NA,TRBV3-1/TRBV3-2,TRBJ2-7,CASSQLPGTVPYEQYF,TGTGCCAGCAGCCAATTGCCCGGGACTGTGCCATACGAGCAGTACTTC
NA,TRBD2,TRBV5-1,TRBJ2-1,CASSQSSGFGNEQFF,TGCGCCAGCAGTCAATCTAGCGGGTTTGGTAATGAGCAGTTCTTC
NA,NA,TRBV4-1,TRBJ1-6,CASSQDWGSSYNSPLHF,TGCGCCAGCAGCCAAGATTGGGGGAGCTCCTATAATTCACCCCTCCACTTT
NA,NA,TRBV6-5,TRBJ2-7,CASTNRAVVRDEQYF,TGTGCCAGCACCAACAGGGCCGTTGTCAGGGACGAGCAGTACTTC
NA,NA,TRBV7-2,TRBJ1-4,CASSLSQRANEKLFF,TGTGCCAGCAGCTTAAGTCAAAGGGCTAATGAAAAACTGTTTTTT
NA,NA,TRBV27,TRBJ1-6,CASSSASWNSPLHF,TGTGCCAGCAGTTCGGCCAGTTGGAATTCACCCCTCCACTTT
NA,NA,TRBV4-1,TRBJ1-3,CASSQGQLSGNTIYF,TGCGCCAGCAGCCAAGGTCAACTCTCTGGAAACACCATATATTTT
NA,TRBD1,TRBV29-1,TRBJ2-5,CSVYRGAETQYF,TGCAGCGTATACAGGGGGGCAGAGACCCAGTACTTC
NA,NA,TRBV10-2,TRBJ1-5,CASSAGVSRQPQHF,TGCGCCAGCAGTGCAGGGGTTTCGAGGCAGCCCCAGCATTTT
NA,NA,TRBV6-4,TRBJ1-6,CASSETPFTGGSSYNSPLHF,TGTGCCAGCAGCGAAACCCCGTTTACTGGGGGCAGCTCCTATAATTCACCCCTCCACTTT
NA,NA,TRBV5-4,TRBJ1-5,CVGGGSNQPQHF,TGTGTGGGGGGTGGGAGCAATCAGCCCCAGCATTTT
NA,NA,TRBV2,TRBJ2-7,CASSAIPGPNYEQYF,TGTGCCAGCAGTGCCATTCCGGGACCAAACTACGAGCAGTACTTC
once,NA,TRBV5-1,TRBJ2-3,CASSLATSTDTQYF,TGCGCCAGCAGCTTGGCGACTAGCACAGATACGCAGTATTTT
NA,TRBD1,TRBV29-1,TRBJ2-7,CSAGDRGPYEQYF,TGCAGCGCTGGGGACAGGGGCCCCTACGAGCAGTACTTC
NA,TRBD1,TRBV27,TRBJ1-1,CASGPGQGRSGTEAFF,TGTGCCAGCGGTCCGGGACAGGGTCGATCGGGTACTGAAGCTTTCTTT
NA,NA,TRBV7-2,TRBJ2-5,CASSPPPLGETQYF,TGTGCCAGCAGCCCCCCGCCCCTAGGAGAGACCCAGTACTTC
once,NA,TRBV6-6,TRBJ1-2,CASYHGGYTF,TGTGCCAGCTACCATGGCGGCTACACCTTC
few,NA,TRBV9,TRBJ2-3,CASSVGLAGDTQYF,TGTGCCAGCAGCGTCGGACTTGCGGGAGATACGCAGTATTTT
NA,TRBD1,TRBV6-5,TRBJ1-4,CASRDRGWDEKLFF,TGTGCCAGCAGGGACAGGGGATGGGATGAAAAACTGTTTTTT
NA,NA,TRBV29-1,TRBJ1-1,CSVVKYTEAFF,TGCAGCGTTGTAAAGTACACTGAAGCTTTCTTT
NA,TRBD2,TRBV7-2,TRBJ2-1,CASSLRSGLENEQFF,TGTGCCAGCAGCTTAAGGTCGGGACTAGAAAATGAGCAGTTCTTC
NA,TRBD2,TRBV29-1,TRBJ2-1,CSVTSGRWNNEQFF,TGCAGCGTCACTAGCGGGAGGTGGAACAATGAGCAGTTCTTC
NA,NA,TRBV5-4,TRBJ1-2,CASSIGSNYGYTF,TGTGCCAGCAGTATCGGGTCTAACTATGGCTACACCTTC
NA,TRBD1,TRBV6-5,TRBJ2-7,CASSPTGGSYEQYF,TGTGCCAGCAGCCCCACAGGGGGCTCCTACGAGCAGTACTTC
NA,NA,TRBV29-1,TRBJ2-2,CSVAYSSTGELFF,TGCAGCGTTGCCTACAGTTCCACCGGGGAGCTGTTTTTT
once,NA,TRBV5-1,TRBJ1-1,CASSSQGLGTEAFF,TGCGCCAGCAGCTCTCAGGGTTTGGGGACTGAAGCTTTCTTT
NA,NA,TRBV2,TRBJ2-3,CASSAVTQYF,TGTGCCAGCAGTGCGGTTACGCAGTATTTT
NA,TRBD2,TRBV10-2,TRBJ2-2,CASRTGLAGFSGTGELFF,TGCGCCAGCAGGACGGGACTAGCGGGCTTCTCGGGGACCGGGGAGCTGTTTTTT